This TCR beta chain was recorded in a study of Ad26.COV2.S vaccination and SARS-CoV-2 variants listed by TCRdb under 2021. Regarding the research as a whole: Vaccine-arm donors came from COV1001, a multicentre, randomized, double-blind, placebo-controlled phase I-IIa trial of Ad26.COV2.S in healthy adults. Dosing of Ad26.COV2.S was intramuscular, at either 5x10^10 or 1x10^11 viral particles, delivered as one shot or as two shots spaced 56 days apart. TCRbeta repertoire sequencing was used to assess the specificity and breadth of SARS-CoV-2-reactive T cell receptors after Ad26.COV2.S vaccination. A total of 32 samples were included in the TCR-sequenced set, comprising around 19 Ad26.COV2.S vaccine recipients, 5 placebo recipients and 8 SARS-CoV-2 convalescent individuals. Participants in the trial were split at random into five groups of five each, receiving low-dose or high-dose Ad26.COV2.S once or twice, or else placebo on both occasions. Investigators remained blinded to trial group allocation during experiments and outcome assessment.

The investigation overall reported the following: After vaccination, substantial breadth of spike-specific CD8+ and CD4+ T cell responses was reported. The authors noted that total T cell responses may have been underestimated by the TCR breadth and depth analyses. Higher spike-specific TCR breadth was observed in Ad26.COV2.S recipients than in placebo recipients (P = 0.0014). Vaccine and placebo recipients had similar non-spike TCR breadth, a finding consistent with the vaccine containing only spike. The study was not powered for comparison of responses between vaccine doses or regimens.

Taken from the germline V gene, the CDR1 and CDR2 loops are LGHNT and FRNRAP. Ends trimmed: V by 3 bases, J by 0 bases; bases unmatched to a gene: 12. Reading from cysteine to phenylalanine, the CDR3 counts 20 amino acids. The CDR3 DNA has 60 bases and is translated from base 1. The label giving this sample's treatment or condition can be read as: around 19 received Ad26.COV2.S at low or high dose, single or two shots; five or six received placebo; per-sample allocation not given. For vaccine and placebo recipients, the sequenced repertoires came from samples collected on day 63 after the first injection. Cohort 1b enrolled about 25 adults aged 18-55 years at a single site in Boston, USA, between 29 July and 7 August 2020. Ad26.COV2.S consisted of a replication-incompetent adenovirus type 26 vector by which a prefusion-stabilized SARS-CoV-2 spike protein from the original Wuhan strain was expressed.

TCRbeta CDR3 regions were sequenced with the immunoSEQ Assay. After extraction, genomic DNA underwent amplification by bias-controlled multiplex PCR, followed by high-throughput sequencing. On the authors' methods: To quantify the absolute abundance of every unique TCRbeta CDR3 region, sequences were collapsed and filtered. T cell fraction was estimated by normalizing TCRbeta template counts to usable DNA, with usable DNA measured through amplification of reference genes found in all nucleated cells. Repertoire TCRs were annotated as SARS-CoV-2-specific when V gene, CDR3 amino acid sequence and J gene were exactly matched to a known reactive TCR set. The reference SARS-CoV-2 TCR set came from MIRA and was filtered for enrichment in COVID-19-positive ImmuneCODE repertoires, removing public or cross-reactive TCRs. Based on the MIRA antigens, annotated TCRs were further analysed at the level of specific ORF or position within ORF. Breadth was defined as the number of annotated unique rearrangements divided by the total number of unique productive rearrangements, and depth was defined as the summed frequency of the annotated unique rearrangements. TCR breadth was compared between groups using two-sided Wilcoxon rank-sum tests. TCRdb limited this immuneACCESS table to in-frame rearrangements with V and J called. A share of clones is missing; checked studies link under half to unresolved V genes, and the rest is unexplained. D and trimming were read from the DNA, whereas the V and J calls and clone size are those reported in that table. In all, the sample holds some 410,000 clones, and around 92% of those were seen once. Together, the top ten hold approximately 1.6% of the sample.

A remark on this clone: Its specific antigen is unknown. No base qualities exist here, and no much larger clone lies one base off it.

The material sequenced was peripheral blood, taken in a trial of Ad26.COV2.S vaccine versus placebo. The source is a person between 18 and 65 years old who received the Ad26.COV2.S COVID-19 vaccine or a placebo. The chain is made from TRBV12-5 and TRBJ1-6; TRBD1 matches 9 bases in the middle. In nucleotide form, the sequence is TGTGCTAGTGGTTTCCGGGACAGGGCGGTAATTAGCTCCTATAATTCACCCCTCCACTTT. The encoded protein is CASGFRDRAVISSYNSPLHF. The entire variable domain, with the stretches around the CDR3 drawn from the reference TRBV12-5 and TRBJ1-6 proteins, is DARVTQTPRHKVTEMGQEVTMRCQPILGHNTVFWYRQTMMQGLELLAYFRNRAPLDDSGMPKDRFSAEMPDATLATLKIQPSEPRDSAVYFCASGFRDRAVISSYNSPLHFGNGTRLTVT.